The T cell receptor beta chain described here comes from a study of regulatory T cells in long-lasting Graves disease. V was trimmed by 7 bases and J by 5 bases, leaving 10 bases between them. CDR1 and CDR2 (germline): MNHNS, SASEGT. There are 12 residues in the CDR3. Regarding time point: newly diagnosed GD, antithyroid drugs for less than 3 months. The TCR library was prepared using RNA isolated from PBMCs. This clonotype was seen at least ten times. Both iRepertoire HTBI primers and Arm-PCR of CDR3 regions were used to build the TCR beta libraries. TCRdb analysed the multiplex PCR reads with MiXCR anew, one entry per CDR3 protein. The sample lists some 230,000 distinct CDR3 sequences, about 17% occurring once.

The sequences come from peripheral blood mononuclear cells (PBMCs), collected at new diagnosis, from a patient treated with antithyroid drugs. V is TRBV6-1 and J is TRBJ2-3; possibly TRBD1 or TRBD2 for D (5 bases each). The sequence was collected from a female donor with Graves disease. CDR3 amino acids: CASTLRGDTQYF. The CDR3, as DNA: TGTGCCAGCACCCTGAGGGGAGATACGCAGTATTTT.